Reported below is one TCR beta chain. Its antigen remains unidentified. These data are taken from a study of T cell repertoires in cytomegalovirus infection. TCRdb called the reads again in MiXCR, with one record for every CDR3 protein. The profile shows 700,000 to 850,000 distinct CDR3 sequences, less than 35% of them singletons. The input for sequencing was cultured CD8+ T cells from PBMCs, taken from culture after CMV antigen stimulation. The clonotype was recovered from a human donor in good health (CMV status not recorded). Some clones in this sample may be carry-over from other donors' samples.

The CDR3 is CASSQTGSDTQYF. The CDR3 region has the DNA TGTGCCAGCAGCCAGACAGGGTCAGATACGCAGTATTTT. The genes are TRBV7-9 and TRBJ2-3, with 7 nucleotides matching TRBD1. The CDR3 has 13 amino acids. Germline V gives CDR1 SEHNR, CDR2 FQNEAQ (reference sequence). The V segment lost 5 bases and the J segment 4 bases; nucleotides outside the gene matches: 3. Combining the CDR3 with reference TRBV7-9 and TRBJ2-3 gives the whole variable domain DTGVSQNPRHKITKRGQNVTFRCDPISEHNRLYWYRQTLGQGPEFLTYFQNEAQLEKSRLLSDRFSAERPKGSFSTLEIQRTEQGDSAMYLCASSQTGSDTQYFGPGTRLTVL.